The table lists the clone carrying this T cell receptor (beta chain) with a count of one. The data stem from a study of CD8+ T cells in alopecia areata. Study context: Tofacitinib ran 6 to 18 months, followed by 6 months off drug.

The treatment is: oral pan-JAK inhibitor, 5-10 mg twice daily. J gave up 6 bases and V 3 bases, and 8 bases lay outside the gene matches. There are 15 residues in the CDR3. Germline CDR1 is LGHNA and CDR2 is YSLEER. Extracted RNA was reverse transcribed into cDNA, the sequencing template. The assay was immunoSEQ multiplex PCR, and TCRdb's table has in-frame clones only and misses some. Of 40,000 to 50,000 clones in the sample, roughly two thirds are singletons; the top ten hold 20% to 25%. The receptor was isolated from a human donor with alopecia areata. The rearrangement links TRBV4-3 to TRBJ2-7; 10 bases line up with TRBD1. The material was CD8+ T cells sorted from blood, obtained at week 4, from a patient treated with tofacitinib. The CDR3 loop is CASSHTRQGALEQYF. The CDR3 DNA is TGCGCCAGCAGCCACACTAGACAGGGGGCCCTCGAGCAGTACTTC.